This T cell receptor beta chain is from a study of CD8 T cells in Susac syndrome. There are 15 residues in the CDR3. The J segment lost 2 bases and the V segment lost 10 bases, leaving 9 bases of the junction unmatched. Germline values: CDR1 MNHEY, CDR2 SMNVEV (reference sequence). Random hexamers were used to reverse transcribe roughly 0.45 to 1 ug of RNA. TCRdb itself ran the immunoSEQ multiplex PCR reads through MiXCR, one entry per CDR3 protein. The sample consists of nearly 110,000 distinct CDR3 sequences, roughly 94% of them appearing once. The V gene is TRBV27, the J gene TRBJ2-3; 10 bases line up with TRBD2. Sequences were obtained from CD8+ T cells from PBMCs. The origin of this receptor is a human donor with Susac syndrome. The CDR3 sequence: CATGGLAAPTDTQYF. The CDR3 region has the DNA TGTGCCACTGGCGGACTAGCGGCACCCACAGATACGCAGTATTTT.